One and the same sample provided the 32 T cell receptor beta chains below, sequenced in a study of beta chain features in type 1 diabetes. General study findings and limits: All four CD4+ subsets of Type 1 diabetes patients contained TCRB CDR3s that were moderately but significantly shorter.

Their antigens remain unidentified. Expressed TCRB transcripts were sequenced after all isolated RNA was converted to cDNA. Measured with immunoSEQ multiplex PCR; TCRdb has only the in-frame clones, and not every one. The repertoire includes about 240,000 clones, more than 11% of them detected once, and 0.019% sits in the top ten. Sequencing was performed on naive CD4+ T cells from blood. All receptors come from a man under 40 with type 1 diabetes.

The V and J genes are TRBV19 and TRBJ1-1; perhaps TRBD1 as D (5 bases). Trimming left V 7 bases short and J 1 base short, with 19 bases between. CDR3 size: 16 residues. CDR1 and CDR2 from the germline V gene are LNHDA and SQIVND (reference sequence). CDR3: CASNPRDSQRNTEAFF. In nucleotides, the CDR3 is TGTGCCAGTAATCCACGGGACTCCCAACGGAACACTGAAGCTTTCTTT.

V usage is TRBV6-1 and J usage is TRBJ1-5; 11 nucleotides align to TRBD1. J was trimmed by 8 bases and V by 4 bases; bases with no gene match: 13. The germline CDR1 and CDR2 sequences are MNHNS and SASEGT. The length of the CDR3 is 17 residues. CDR3 sequence reads: CASSGGTGGDEGKPQHF. CDR3 nucleotide sequence: TGTGCCAGCAGTGGAGGGACAGGGGGGGACGAAGGGAAGCCCCAGCATTTT.

This clone has just a few counts. The V call is TRBV30, the J call TRBJ2-7; possible D gene TRBD2, 5 bases. Germline V gene data show CDR1 as GTSNPN and CDR2 as SVGIG (reference sequence). The V end lost 5 bases, the J end lost 2 bases, and 19 bases lay between the germline ends. The CDR3 is 15 amino acids. In DNA form, the CDR3 reads TGTGCCTGGCGGGTCGTAGGGAGTGGGGCCTACGAGCAGTACTTC. Residues: CAWRVVGSGAYEQYF.

This clone has only a few counts. V and J are TRBV25-1 and TRBJ1-2; 10 bases match TRBD1. CDR3 length: 14 amino acids. The V gene end was trimmed by 0 bases and the J gene end by 9 bases; junction bases not matched to a gene: 4. Germline CDR1 MGHDK, CDR2 SYGVNS. CDR3 DNA: TGTGCCAGCAGTGAATACGGGACAGGGGCACGCTACACCTTC. It yields the protein CASSEYGTGARYTF.

The chain is built from TRBV19 and TRBJ1-2, with D unclear. V lost 2 bases and J lost 8, with 15 bases in between. Germline values: CDR1 LNHDA, CDR2 SQIVND (reference sequence). The CDR3 spans 14 residues. CDR3 amino acids: CASSIKSFGGGYTF. The CDR3 DNA reads as TGTGCCAGTAGTATAAAGAGTTTTGGCGGGGGCTACACCTTC.

There are a few counts of this clone. This chain connects TRBV6-1 to TRBJ1-1; D gene unclear. There are 12 residues in the CDR3. V was cut by 10 bases and J by 1 base, with 10 bases left in between. Germline CDR1 is MNHNS and CDR2 is SASEGT. The CDR3 DNA sequence: TGTGCCACCGGACGGGAGAACACTGAAGCTTTCTTT. It translates to CATGRENTEAFF.

This clone showed up just a few times. The gene calls are TRBV15 and TRBJ2-5; no clear D. V shed 0 bases and J shed 3 bases, with 8 bases lying between them. Germline lookup yields CDR1 LNHNV and CDR2 YYDKDF (reference sequence). The CDR3 contains 14 residues. CDR3 DNA: TGTGCCACCAGCAGAGATGGAGCTGAAGAGACCCAGTACTTC. As protein: CATSRDGAEETQYF. Full variable domain (missing parts from reference TRBV15 and TRBJ2-5): DAMVIQNPRYQVTQFGKPVTLSCSQTLNHNVMYWYQQKSSQAPKLLFHYYDKDFNNEADTPDNFQSRRPNTSFCFLDIRSPGLGDTAMYLCATSRDGAEETQYFGPGTRLLVL.

The V call is TRBV4-1, the J call TRBJ2-1, with a weak D call TRBD2 (5 bases). Germline V gives CDR1 MGHRA, CDR2 YSYEKL. Trimming removed 1 base from V and 1 base from J, with 11 bases in between. This CDR3 comprises 16 residues. The CDR3 DNA reads as TGCGCCAGCAGCCAAGTCGGGAAAGGATCCTACAATGAGCAGTTCTTC. Its protein is CASSQVGKGSYNEQFF.

This clone showed up just a few times. The V call is TRBV18, the J call TRBJ2-1; 10 bases are shared with TRBD2. From germline, CDR1 is KGHSH and CDR2 LQKENI. Unmatched junction bases numbered 5, after V lost 3 bases and J lost 6 bases. The length of the CDR3 is 15 residues. The CDR3 DNA follows: TGTGCCAGCTCACCTATAGCGGGAGGCCCCAATGAGCAGTTCTTC. This encodes CASSPIAGGPNEQFF.

This chain joins TRBV7-2 and TRBJ2-1, with 9 bases fitting TRBD2. Germline assignment: CDR1 SGHTA and CDR2 FQGNSA. J gave up 5 bases and V 5 bases, and 7 bases lay outside the gene matches. This CDR3 has 15 residues. CDR3 sequence: CASSRKGGRDNEQFF. The CDR3 DNA is TGTGCCAGCAGCCGGAAGGGCGGGAGGGACAATGAGCAGTTCTTC.

The CDR3 spells CASSLAGGQGLTEAFF. Written as DNA, the CDR3 is TGTGCCAGCAGCTTGGCTGGGGGACAGGGATTGACTGAAGCTTTCTTT. The chain carries TRBV5-4 and TRBJ1-1, with TRBD1 identical over 9 bases. The junction had 8 bases not matched to a gene; V was cut back by 0 bases and J by 5 bases. Germline-derived CDR1 and CDR2 are SGHNT and YYREEE (reference sequence). The CDR3 sequence is 16 residues long.

The V call is TRBV27, the J call TRBJ1-5; no firm D call. Germline loops: CDR1 MNHEY, CDR2 SMNVEV (reference sequence). This CDR3 is built from 13 residues. Trimming left V 5 bases short and J 4 bases short, with 9 bases between. CDR3 sequence (DNA): TGTGCCAGCAGTCCCTCCGGGAATCAGCCCCAGCATTTT. It specifies CASSPSGNQPQHF.

The V gene is TRBV30, the J gene TRBJ1-2, with TRBD1 identical over 7 bases. V lost 2 bases to trimming and J lost 4 bases; unmatched junction nucleotides: 10. The germline V gene has CDR1 GTSNPN and CDR2 SVGIG (reference sequence). The CDR3 has 15 residues. The CDR3 is CAWSSDRASLYGYTF. The CDR3 DNA reads TGTGCCTGGAGTTCCGACAGGGCCTCACTCTATGGCTACACCTTC.

This clone came up a few times. The V and J genes are TRBV5-1 and TRBJ2-7; no clear D gene. The CDR3 runs to 14 residues. V shed 5 bases and J shed 2 bases, with 14 bases lying between them. The germline gives CDR1 SGHRS, CDR2 YFSETQ. The CDR3 DNA sequence: TGCGCCAGCAGGTTGACGGGTCAAGCCTACGAGCAGTACTTC. Translated, it gives CASRLTGQAYEQYF.

The chain combines TRBV19 with TRBJ2-5; weak D call: TRBD1 (5 bases). V dropped 5 bases and J dropped 5 bases, with 9 bases sitting between them. Germline lookup yields CDR1 LNHDA and CDR2 SQIVND (reference sequence). This CDR3 has 12 residues. CDR3 sequence: CASSAGYETQYF. CDR3 nucleotides: TGTGCCAGTAGTGCAGGGTATGAGACCCAGTACTTC.

This chain links TRBV5-4 with TRBJ2-7; possible D gene TRBD1, 6 bases. V gave up 2 bases and J gave up 3 bases, with 12 bases separating them. CDR3 length: 14 residues. Germline V gene sequence: CDR1 SGHNT, CDR2 YYREEE (reference sequence). The CDR3 here is CASSLPGQFYEQYF. In DNA form, the CDR3 reads TGTGCCAGCAGCTTACCGGGACAATTCTACGAGCAGTACTTC.

This clone showed up just a few times. This rearrangement joins TRBV13 to TRBJ2-5; no firm D call. Trimming removed 0 bases from V and 2 bases from J, with 7 bases in between. The CDR3 contains 14 residues. CDR1 is PRHDT and CDR2 is FYEKMQ in the germline V gene (reference sequence). The DNA for the CDR3 is TGTGCCAGCAGCTTAGGGCAGAAGCAAGAGACCCAGTACTTC. Translating gives CASSLGQKQETQYF.

This chain connects TRBV6-5 to TRBJ1-1; the D is unclear. Germline CDR1 is MNHEY and CDR2 is SVGAGI. V lost 0 bases and J 4 bases, leaving 6 bases between the germline ends. This CDR3 spans 13 amino acids. The CDR3 here is CASSYSGSTEAFF. The CDR3, as DNA: TGTGCCAGCAGTTACTCAGGGAGCACTGAAGCTTTCTTT.

V and J are TRBV2 and TRBJ2-5; TRBD1 matches at 7 bases. Germline CDR1 SNHLY, CDR2 FYNNEI. The CDR3 covers 13 residues. V lost 6 bases to trimming and J lost 3 bases; unmatched junction nucleotides: 4. The CDR3 nucleotides read TGTGCCAGCAGCCTACAGGGGAAAGAGACCCAGTACTTC. It encodes CASSLQGKETQYF.

This clone turned up a few times. This rearrangement joins TRBV5-1 to TRBJ2-1; unclear D gene. Per germline, CDR1 SGHRS and CDR2 YFSETQ. V lost 2 bases and J 11 bases, leaving 8 bases between the germline ends. This CDR3 has 11 residues. The CDR3 DNA reads as TGCGCCAGCAGCTTCGGAGAAAAGCAGTTCTTC. Translating gives CASSFGEKQFF.

The table lists this clone with a few counts. This chain connects TRBV2 to TRBJ2-1; perhaps TRBD1 as D (5 bases). CDR1 and CDR2 from the germline V gene are SNHLY and FYNNEI. Deletions cut 5 bases from V and 5 bases from J, with 16 bases between. There are 15 residues in the CDR3. CDR3: CASSLRAVADNEQFF. CDR3 in DNA: TGTGCCAGCAGTCTCAGGGCGGTTGCCGACAATGAGCAGTTCTTC.

J is TRBJ1-2 and V is TRBV6-5; TRBD1 might be the D (6 bases). The CDR3 covers 15 residues. In germline, CDR1 is MNHEY, CDR2 SVGAGI. V was trimmed by 8 bases and J by 7 bases, leaving 23 bases between them. CDR3 sequence: CASREQGSRGRGYTF. The DNA for the CDR3 is TGTGCCAGCCGCGAACAGGGCTCTCGTGGTCGTGGCTACACCTTC.

This clone appeared once. This chain uses TRBV11-2 with TRBJ2-1, with TRBD2 as a possible D gene (5 bases). The CDR3 spans 15 residues. V was clipped by 3 bases and J by 10 bases, with 19 bases between them. The germline gives CDR1 SGHAT, CDR2 FQNNGV. The CDR3 loop reads CASSLRLALTGEQFF. The CDR3 DNA sequence: TGTGCCAGCAGCTTGAGGCTAGCTCTGACGGGGGAGCAGTTCTTC.

The V call is TRBV5-1, the J call TRBJ1-2, with a tentative D call TRBD1 (6 bases). Germline CDR1 reads SGHRS; CDR2 reads YFSETQ. The CDR3 spans 14 residues. V was cut by 3 bases and J by 7 bases, with 16 bases left in between. The CDR3, as DNA: TGCGCCAGCAGCTCAGCACAGGGAGATGCTGGCTACACCTTC. This gives the protein CASSSAQGDAGYTF. Variable domain in full (rest from reference TRBV5-1 and TRBJ1-2): KAGVTQTPRYLIKTRGQQVTLSCSPISGHRSVSWYQQTPGQGLQFLFEYFSETQRNKGNFPGRFSGRQFSNSRSEMNVSTLELGDSALYLCASSSAQGDAGYTFGSGTRLTVV.

This chain connects TRBV4-1 to TRBJ1-2; 12 positions agree with TRBD1. In germline, CDR1 is MGHRA, CDR2 YSYEKL. V was clipped by 3 bases and J by 7 bases; unmatched bases: 9. There are 16 residues in the CDR3. The CDR3 region has the DNA TGCGCCAGCAGCCACCCTGGGGGACAGGGGGCACTTGGCTACACCTTC. The encoded protein is CASSHPGGQGALGYTF.

The rearrangement joins TRBV20-1 to TRBJ1-1; a weak D match, TRBD1 (5 bases). Germline V gives CDR1 DFQATT, CDR2 SNEGSKA (reference sequence). Trimming shortened V by 3 bases and J by 7 bases, and 9 bases separated the two germline ends. This CDR3 has 11 amino acids. The chain's CDR3 is CSASQTDEAFF. Here the CDR3 DNA reads TGCAGTGCTAGCCAGACAGATGAAGCTTTCTTT.

The J gene is TRBJ2-1, the V gene TRBV14, with D unclear. From germline, CDR1 is SGHDN and CDR2 FVKESK. The length of the CDR3 is 15 residues. Trimming removed 4 bases at V and 3 bases at J, with 13 bases between. In DNA, the CDR3 is TGTGCCAGCAGCCGAGTTGCCGGTAACTACAATGAGCAGTTCTTC. The encoded protein is CASSRVAGNYNEQFF.

This chain uses TRBV6-1 with TRBJ1-6, with 9 bases that match TRBD1. CDR3 size: 14 residues. Germline loops: CDR1 MNHNS, CDR2 SASEGT. Unmatched junction bases numbered 3, after V lost 3 bases and J lost 9 bases. CDR3 DNA: TGTGCCAGCAGTGACCCGGGACAGGGTTCACCCCTCCACTTT. Protein product: CASSDPGQGSPLHF.

The chain is built from TRBV30 and TRBJ2-7; a possible D gene is TRBD2 (6 bases). CDR3 size: 14 residues. V lost 2 bases to trimming and J lost 4 bases, with 15 bases between them. CDR1 GTSNPN and CDR2 SVGIG come from the germline V gene (reference sequence). The CDR3 sequence is CAWSSGSGTYEQYF. CDR3 nucleotides: TGTGCCTGGAGTTCCGGTTCTGGGACTTACGAGCAGTACTTC.

This clone was counted a few times. The chain joins TRBV2 to TRBJ2-4, with 7 bases matching TRBD1. CDR1 is SNHLY and CDR2 is FYNNEI in the germline V gene. The CDR3 runs to 15 residues. Trimming took 6 bases from V and 3 from J; bases not matched to a gene: 8. The CDR3 sequence is CASSVPGTVKNIQYF. The CDR3, as DNA: TGTGCCAGCAGCGTACCCGGGACAGTCAAAAACATTCAGTACTTC.

This clone occurred a few times. This chain connects TRBV9 to TRBJ2-1; possibly TRBD2 for D (6 bases). Germline CDR1 reads SGDLS; CDR2 reads YYNGEE. CDR3 length: 15 residues. V was cut by 4 bases and J by 0 bases, with 11 bases left in between. The CDR3 DNA follows: TGTGCCAGCAGCCCGGGACTGAGCTCCTACAATGAGCAGTTCTTC. Translated: CASSPGLSSYNEQFF.

A few counts support this clone. V is TRBV5-1 and J is TRBJ2-1; no firm D call. With 0 bases removed from V and 7 bases from J, the gap between germline ends came to 11 bases. This CDR3 is built from 14 residues. The germline gives CDR1 SGHRS, CDR2 YFSETQ. This CDR3 is CASSLVSLGNEQFF. Here the CDR3 DNA reads TGCGCCAGCAGCTTGGTATCCCTCGGGAATGAGCAGTTCTTC.